This TCR beta chain was obtained from a study of response to subunit inactivated influenza vaccine (dated by TCRdb to about 2018). For context, the study as a whole: To follow how T cells responded to a trivalent subunit inactivated influenza vaccine, the researchers relied on deep quantitative profiling of the T cell receptor repertoire.

This clonotype occurred a few times. The specificity of this receptor is unknown. The sample holds no much larger clone one base away, and base qualities are not on file. The research as a whole found: It was suggested by the authors that each seasonal influenza vaccination may recruit only a limited number of new T cells.

The CDR3 runs 14 amino acids, cysteine and phenylalanine included. The entry retains the CDR3 DNA only, 42 bases that are in frame from base 1. From a lookup of the germline V gene, CDR1 and CDR2 are LGHNA and YSLEER. Trimming costs V 3 bases and J 6 bases, and their ends lie 14 bases apart. Library method: RT-PCR. TCRdb lists the instrument as Illumina HiSeq 2500. TCRdb trimmed public reads at Q25 via fastp, called clones via MiXCR and kept in-frame beta chains. Entries that share a CDR3 protein sequence are merged under the most common genes and DNA. Recorded for this sample are hundreds of thousands of distinct CDR3 sequences; 10% to 12% of them occurred a single time. Clones ranked in the top ten supply roughly 11% of the sample. This sample was shared with a second study, whose subject was T cells expressing NK-cell markers. From the second report: TCR beta cDNA libraries were prepared using 5'RACE template switching, which introduced a universal primer site and unique molecular identifiers. In sorted CD3+CD56+NKG2C+, CD3+CD56+NKG2C- and CD3+CD56-NKG2C+ T-cell subsets from several donors, TCR beta-chain repertoires were profiled. Of the eight sequenced donors, seven were found to be HCMV-seropositive and one was found to be HCMV-seronegative. To restrict sorting to alphabetaTCR-expressing T cells, an anti-gammadeltaTCR antibody was added in several experiments. For roughly 6 donors, the dominant CD3+CD56+NKG2C+ clonotypes were among the top 10 CD8+ clonotypes and accounted for about 1.0-8% of CD8+ T cells. Those dominant clonotypes were again the most abundant among CD3+CD56-NKG2C+ cells in a handful of donors, at about 25-65%. It remained unclear whether the expanded NKG2C-expressing T cell clones were specific for HCMV antigens. The eight sequenced donors were randomly selected healthy volunteers, three men and five women. To determine HCMV serostatus, a commercial ELISA kit was used to detect HCMV-specific IgG in serum. Peripheral blood mononuclear cells were isolated from blood by Ficoll density gradient centrifugation. For roughly 6 donors, bulk peripheral blood T-cell repertoires were also sequenced from unsorted PBMC. cDNA synthesis was primed from the TCR beta constant segment, followed by two successive PCR amplification steps. Libraries were sequenced as 2 x 150 bp reads on Illumina HiSeq 2000/2500, MiSeq or NextSeq. Reads were demultiplexed and grouped by UMI with MIGEC, and clonotypes were assembled and quantified with MiTCR. Only TCR cDNA sequences supported by at least two reads were kept to exclude erroneous sequences. The tcR package was used for downstream repertoire analysis, with clonotypes matched between fractions based on CDR3 nucleotide sequence plus V segment. VDJmatch was used to annotate antigen specificity against VDJdb, with one amino acid substitution allowed in CDR3.

Sequenced here: PBMCs from blood, sampled on the day of vaccination. The sequence derives from a man in his fifties who received an inactivated influenza vaccine. Donor details come from another sample of the same person, matched by shared clones. The chain is encoded by TRBV4-3 joined to TRBJ1-1; the D gene lacks a confident call. At the DNA level, the sequence is TGCGCCAGCAGCCATGGACTTCCGGGCGCTGAAGCTTTCTTT. This codes for CASSHGLPGAEAFF.